These 27 T cell receptor beta chains came from one sample sequenced in a study of T cells in Graves' hyperthyroidism and ophthalmopathy. Amplification of TCR beta CDR3 regions was performed using RNA transcripts as template. Initially, a first-round RT-PCR of the TCR CDR3 employed the HTBI primer set. Each CDR3 protein gets one entry after TCRdb re-called the multiplex PCR reads with MiXCR. Of about 560,000 distinct CDR3 sequences listed, over 15% are singletons. Source material: blood. The receptor set was obtained from a woman aged 18-29 years with Graves' hyperthyroidism.

This clonotype was counted at least ten times. This rearrangement joins TRBV12-3 or TRBV12-4 to TRBJ2-1, with D perhaps TRBD2 (5 bases). The CDR3 loop spans 16 amino acids. Trimming removed 3 bases at V and 6 bases at J, with 18 bases between. The CDR3 sequence is CASSFGRRAVGNEQFF. CDR3 in DNA: TGTGCCAGCAGTTTCGGCCGGCGGGCTGTGGGCAATGAGCAGTTCTTC.

This clonotype was observed at least ten times. This rearrangement joins TRBV7-8 to TRBJ2-5; D is possibly TRBD2 (5 bases). The V and J ends lost 11 bases and 5 bases respectively, with 9 bases between them. There are 10 residues in the CDR3. Germline CDR1 reads SGHVS; CDR2 reads FQNEAQ. In DNA form, the CDR3 reads TGTGCCGGCGGGTGGGAGACCCAGTACTTC. Translated: CAGGWETQYF. Using reference TRBV7-8 and TRBJ2-5 for the parts outside the CDR3, the full variable domain is GAGVSQSPRYKVAKRGQDVALRCDPISGHVSLFWYQQALGQGPEFLTYFQNEAQLDKSGLPSDRFFAERPEGSVSTLKIQRTQQEDSAVYLCAGGWETQYFGPGTRLLVL.

This clonotype has more than one count but fewer than ten. The DNA for the CDR3 is TGTGCCACCAGTTCTTCTCGGGGGGGCTGGTTACGAGAGACCCAGTACTTC. Amino acids: CATSSSRGGWLRETQYF. J is TRBJ2-5 and V is TRBV24-1, with 8 bases that match TRBD2. The ends lost 6 bases at V and 4 bases at J; junction bases unmatched: 15. The CDR3 covers 17 residues. CDR1 is KGHDR, CDR2 SFDVKD, per germline.

Of note for this clonotype: This may be a read error: a much more frequent sequence differs by one nucleotide. The V call is TRBV13, the J call TRBJ2-3, with D uncertain. CDR1 PRHDT and CDR2 FYEKMQ come from the germline V gene (reference sequence). The CDR3 length is 12 residues. The CDR3 region has the DNA TGTGCCAGCCGATCGGGCACAGATACGCCGTATTTT. Its translation: CASRSGTDTPYF.

This clonotype was observed many times. The chain is built from TRBV12-3 or TRBV12-4 and TRBJ2-7; 15 nucleotides agree with TRBD2. There are 18 residues in the CDR3. J lost 4 bases, V lost 3 bases, and 10 bases had no gene match. The CDR3 nucleotides are TGTGCCAGCAGTTTTCGGGGACTAGCGGGAGGCCGATCTTACGAGCAGTACTTC. As protein: CASSFRGLAGGRSYEQYF.

The genes are TRBV20-1 and TRBJ2-1, with 11 bases aligning to TRBD2. The germline V gene encodes CDR1 DFQATT and CDR2 SNEGSKA (reference sequence). V shed 3 bases, J shed 7 bases, and the junction held 14 bases outside the gene matches. The CDR3 has 17 residues. The CDR3 region is CSARPPLAGGGRNEQFF. The CDR3 region has the DNA TGCAGTGCTAGGCCACCCTTAGCGGGAGGGGGAAGGAATGAGCAGTTCTTC.

This clonotype has a count of ten or more. The gene calls are TRBV12-3 or TRBV12-4 and TRBJ2-5; 10 nucleotides align to TRBD2. The junction had 9 bases not matched to a gene; V was cut back by 5 bases and J by 0 bases. The length of the CDR3 is 17 residues. CDR3 in amino acids: CASSTSGRAGYQETQYF. The DNA of the CDR3 is TGTGCCAGCAGTACGAGCGGGAGGGCCGGGTACCAAGAGACCCAGTACTTC.

This clonotype appeared many times. The rearrangement joins TRBV27 to TRBJ2-1; the D gene could be TRBD1 or TRBD2 (6 bases each). Trimming pared 2 bases from V and 2 bases from J, leaving 10 bases between. Germline values: CDR1 MNHEY, CDR2 SMNVEV (reference sequence). CDR3 size: 15 residues. CDR3 coding DNA: TGTGCCAGCAGTTTAGGAGGGGGACCCTACAATGAGCAGTTCTTC. Its protein is CASSLGGGPYNEQFF.

This clonotype was seen a few times. The chain combines TRBV14 with TRBJ1-2; the D is unclear. The CDR3 is 14 amino acids. With 0 bases removed from V and 4 bases from J, the gap between germline ends came to 9 bases. Germline V gene sequence: CDR1 SGHDN, CDR2 FVKESK. CDR3 residues: CASSQDELRYGYTF. As DNA, the CDR3 is TGTGCCAGCAGCCAAGACGAGTTACGCTATGGCTACACCTTC.

This clonotype turned up a few times. The J gene is TRBJ2-7, the V gene TRBV5-1; possible D gene TRBD2, 6 bases. The CDR3 runs to 14 residues. Germline V gene sequence: CDR1 SGHRS, CDR2 YFSETQ. Trimming stripped 3 bases from V and 4 bases from J, with 14 bases between. The CDR3 sequence: CASSSGTSIYEQYF. The DNA for the CDR3 is TGCGCCAGCAGCTCCGGGACTTCTATTTACGAGCAGTACTTC.

This rearrangement joins TRBV18 to TRBJ2-5; TRBD2 matches 12 bases. This CDR3 comprises 17 residues. Trimming at V came to 5 bases and at J to 5 bases, leaving 12 bases not matched to a gene. Per the germline V gene, CDR1 is KGHSH and CDR2 is LQKENI. CDR3 protein: CASSTKTGTSGLETQYF. The DNA of the CDR3 is TGTGCCAGCTCAACGAAGACCGGGACTAGCGGGCTGGAGACCCAGTACTTC.

This clonotype was found many times. J is TRBJ2-1 and V is TRBV7-2, with 12 bases fitting TRBD2. The V segment lost 0 bases and the J segment 9 bases; nucleotides outside the gene matches: 9. Germline lookup yields CDR1 SGHTA and CDR2 FQGNSA. The CDR3 extends over 17 amino acids. CDR3 sequence reads: CASSLAPPSGGASEQFF. In DNA form, the CDR3 reads TGTGCCAGCAGCTTAGCGCCCCCTAGCGGGGGGGCCAGTGAGCAGTTCTTC.

This clonotype showed up many times. The genes are TRBV20-1 and TRBJ2-1; 7 bases align to TRBD2. V dropped 8 bases and J dropped 7; count of bases not matched to a gene: 8. The CDR3 has 12 amino acids. Germline V CDR1 and CDR2: DFQATT, SNEGSKA (reference sequence). In DNA form, the CDR3 reads TGCAGTACCAGGGAGCGGGGAAATGAGCAGTTCTTC. Amino acid sequence: CSTRERGNEQFF.

In its sample, this clonotype was seen a few times. The chain employs TRBV6-1 and TRBJ2-3; TRBD2 matches 14 bases. Looked up from germline, CDR1 is MNHNS and CDR2 is SASEGT. V lost 8 bases to trimming and J lost 1 base; unmatched junction nucleotides: 8. This CDR3 is built from 17 residues. The CDR3 DNA sequence: TGTGCCAGCCGAACGCCGGGACTAGCGGGAGGCACAGATACGCAGTATTTT. Amino acids: CASRTPGLAGGTDTQYF.

The chain has TRBV10-3 and TRBJ2-1; TRBD2 agrees at 10 bases. The germline V gene encodes CDR1 ENHRY and CDR2 SYGVKD. CDR3 length: 15 residues. J was trimmed by 4 bases and V by 6 bases; bases with no gene match: 6. CDR3 loop: CAIRNSGGRYNEQFF. The DNA of the CDR3 is TGTGCCATCAGGAATAGCGGGGGGAGATACAATGAGCAGTTCTTC.

In regard to this clonotype: One junction end does not reproduce the germline sequence, and a read error may be involved. The rearrangement uses TRBV27 and TRBJ2-2, with D tentatively TRBD2 (6 bases). The germline V gene encodes CDR1 MNHEY and CDR2 SMNVEV (reference sequence). This CDR3 comprises 15 residues. This CDR3 reads CASSLNRGNIGELFF. DNA of the CDR3: TGTGCCAGCAGTTTGAATCGGGGGAACATCGGGGAGCTGTTTTTT.

This clonotype came up many times. The chain is built from TRBV20-1 and TRBJ2-2, with 9 bases that match TRBD2. CDR3 length: 16 amino acids. Germline V lookup: CDR1 DFQATT, CDR2 SNEGSKA (reference sequence). The junction had 6 bases not matched to a gene; V was cut back by 0 bases and J by 4 bases. The CDR3 spells CSAREPSGTATGELFF. CDR3 in DNA: TGCAGTGCTAGAGAGCCTAGCGGGACCGCCACCGGGGAGCTGTTTTTT.

A few counts support this clonotype. This chain joins TRBV5-1 and TRBJ2-5; TRBD1 is a possible D gene (6 bases). Trimming left V 4 bases short and J 5 bases short, with 15 bases between. The length of the CDR3 is 14 residues. Germline CDR1 SGHRS, CDR2 YFSETQ. The CDR3 here is CASSRDNSPETQYF. CDR3 DNA: TGCGCCAGCAGCCGGGACAATTCTCCTGAGACCCAGTACTTC.

This clonotype has more than one count but fewer than ten. This chain links TRBV3-1 with TRBJ2-7; 8 positions agree with TRBD2. The length of the CDR3 is 15 residues. The germline CDR1 and CDR2 sequences are LGHDT and YNNKEL (reference sequence). The V and J ends lost 1 base and 3 bases, in that order; junction bases with no gene match: 5. The CDR3 loop reads CASSQGRGAYYEQYF. CDR3 bases: TGTGCCAGCAGCCAAGGGCGGGGGGCTTACTACGAGCAGTACTTC.

At least ten counts were recorded for this clonotype. The gene calls are TRBV12-3 or TRBV12-4 and TRBJ1-2; unclear D gene. This CDR3 comprises 13 residues. The germline V and J ends were trimmed by 6 bases and 1 base, with 9 bases remaining between them. CDR3 amino acids: CASRGEVNYGYTF. In DNA, the CDR3 is TGTGCCAGCAGAGGAGAAGTTAACTATGGCTACACCTTC.

This clonotype was seen at least ten times. J is TRBJ2-5 and V is TRBV18; perhaps D is TRBD1 or TRBD2 (5 bases each). The V end was cut by 3 bases, the J end by 5 bases, with 16 bases between. The CDR3 is made up of 15 amino acids. The germline V gene encodes CDR1 KGHSH and CDR2 LQKENI. In DNA form, the CDR3 reads TGTGCCAGCTCACCGGGACCCACCGCCGGGGAGACCCAGTACTTC. It is translated as CASSPGPTAGETQYF.

The chain carries TRBV4-1 and TRBJ2-7, with TRBD1 matching over 10 bases. The germline V gene has CDR1 MGHRA and CDR2 YSYEKL. The CDR3 runs 15 residues. Trimming removed 5 bases from V and 2 bases from J; junction bases left unmatched: 6. The CDR3 DNA is TGCGCCAGCAGCAATCGGGACAGGGGACCCTACGAGCAGTACTTC. It translates to CASSNRDRGPYEQYF.

The rearrangement joins TRBV29-1 to TRBJ1-2, with a weak D call TRBD1 (5 bases). Germline V CDR1 and CDR2: SQVTM, ANQGSEA. The V gene lost 4 bases and the J gene lost 6 bases, with 9 bases spanning the gap. This CDR3 has 11 residues. The CDR3 reads CSVAGGDGYTF. The CDR3 nucleotides read TGCAGCGTTGCAGGAGGGGATGGCTACACCTTC.

The chain employs TRBV7-9 and TRBJ1-4, with D possibly matching TRBD1 (6 bases). The V gene lost 5 bases and the J gene lost 0 bases, with 13 bases spanning the gap. The CDR3 runs 16 residues. Germline CDR1 and CDR2: SEHNR and FQNEAQ (reference sequence). DNA for the CDR3: TGTGCCAGCAGCCAAACAGGGATTCCAACTAATGAAAAACTGTTTTTT. This codes for CASSQTGIPTNEKLFF.

This clonotype was recorded many times. CDR3 coding DNA: TGTGCTAGTGGTTTGGTAGCGGGGGGGTCATACGAGCAGTACTTC. Translated, it gives CASGLVAGGSYEQYF. This sequence joins TRBV12-5 and TRBJ2-7, with 10 positions matching TRBD2. Germline V gene sequence: CDR1 LGHNT, CDR2 FRNRAP. CDR3 size: 15 residues. Germline trimming cut 0 bases from V and 4 bases from J; bases unmatched to any gene: 3.

This clonotype has a count of ten or more. The chain joins TRBV7-3 to TRBJ2-7, with 9 bases that match TRBD1. Per germline, CDR1 SGHTA and CDR2 FQGTGA. The CDR3 length is 16 residues. Losses at the gene ends were 0 bases for V and 5 bases for J; bases not matched to a gene: 8. In DNA, the CDR3 is TGTGCCAGCAGCTTAACAGGGACAGGGCGCCGGGACGAGCAGTACTTC. Protein product: CASSLTGTGRRDEQYF.

The V and J genes are TRBV28 and TRBJ1-4; possible D gene TRBD1, 6 bases. Germline V gives CDR1 MDHEN, CDR2 SYDVKM. Trimming pared 1 base from V and 7 bases from J, leaving 16 bases between. The length of the CDR3 is 16 residues. The CDR3 DNA is TGTGCCAGCAGTTTATACAGGGTAGTACGGGGTGAAAAACTGTTTTTT. It yields the protein CASSLYRVVRGEKLFF.